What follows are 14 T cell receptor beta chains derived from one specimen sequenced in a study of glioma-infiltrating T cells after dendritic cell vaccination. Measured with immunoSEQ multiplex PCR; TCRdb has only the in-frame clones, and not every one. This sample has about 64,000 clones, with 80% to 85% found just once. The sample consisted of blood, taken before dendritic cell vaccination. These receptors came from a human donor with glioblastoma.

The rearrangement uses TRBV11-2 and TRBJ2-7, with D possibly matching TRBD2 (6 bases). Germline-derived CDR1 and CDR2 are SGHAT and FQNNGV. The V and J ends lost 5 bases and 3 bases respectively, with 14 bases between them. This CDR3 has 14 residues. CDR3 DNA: TGTGCCAGCAGCGCCCCGGGACTTGGCTACGAGCAGTACTTC. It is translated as CASSAPGLGYEQYF. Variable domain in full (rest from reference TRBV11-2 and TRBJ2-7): EAGVAQSPRYKIIEKRQSVAFWCNPISGHATLYWYQQILGQGPKLLIQFQNNGVVDDSQLPKDRFSAERLKGVDSTLKIQPAKLEDSAVYLCASSAPGLGYEQYFGPGTRLTVT.

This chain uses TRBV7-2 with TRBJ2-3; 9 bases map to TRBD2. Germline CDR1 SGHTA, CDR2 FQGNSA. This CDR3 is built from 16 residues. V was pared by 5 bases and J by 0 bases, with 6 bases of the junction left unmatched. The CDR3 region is CASSLAGGVSTDTQYF. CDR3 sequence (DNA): TGTGCCAGCAGCCTCGCGGGGGGGGTTAGCACAGATACGCAGTATTTT.

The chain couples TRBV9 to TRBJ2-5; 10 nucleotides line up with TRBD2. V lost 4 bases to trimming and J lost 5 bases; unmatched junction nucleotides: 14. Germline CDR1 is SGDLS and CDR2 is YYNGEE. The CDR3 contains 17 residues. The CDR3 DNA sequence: TGTGCCAGCAGCCCGGGGGCGTCTAGCGGGGGCCAGGAGACCCAGTACTTC. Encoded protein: CASSPGASSGGQETQYF.

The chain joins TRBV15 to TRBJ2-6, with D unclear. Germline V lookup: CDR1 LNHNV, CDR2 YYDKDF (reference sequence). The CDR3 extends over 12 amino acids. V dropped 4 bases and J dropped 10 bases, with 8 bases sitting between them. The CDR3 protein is CATSTTLNVLTF. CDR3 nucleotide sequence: TGTGCCACCAGCACCACTTTGAACGTCCTGACTTTC. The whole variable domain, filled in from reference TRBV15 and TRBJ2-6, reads DAMVIQNPRYQVTQFGKPVTLSCSQTLNHNVMYWYQQKSSQAPKLLFHYYDKDFNNEADTPDNFQSRRPNTSFCFLDIRSPGLGDTAMYLCATSTTLNVLTFGAGSRLTVL.

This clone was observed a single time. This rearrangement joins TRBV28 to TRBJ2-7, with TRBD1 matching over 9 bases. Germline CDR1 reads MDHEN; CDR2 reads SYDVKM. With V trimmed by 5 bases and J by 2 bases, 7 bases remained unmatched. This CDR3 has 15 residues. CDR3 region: CASSAPGQGAYEQYF. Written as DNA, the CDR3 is TGTGCCAGCAGTGCACCGGGACAGGGTGCCTACGAGCAGTACTTC.

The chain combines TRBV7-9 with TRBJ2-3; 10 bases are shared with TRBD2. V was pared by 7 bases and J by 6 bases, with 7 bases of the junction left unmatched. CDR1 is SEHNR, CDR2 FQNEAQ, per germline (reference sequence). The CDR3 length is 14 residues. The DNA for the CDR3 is TGTGCCAGCAAGATTCCGGGACTAGCGGATACGCAGTATTTT. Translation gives CASKIPGLADTQYF.

In DNA form, the CDR3 reads TGTGCCAGCAGCTCACTCAGGGGATTGGGGTATAATTCACCCCTCCACTTT. This translates into CASSSLRGLGYNSPLHF. The V gene is TRBV7-9, the J gene TRBJ1-6; D might be TRBD1 (6 bases). Trimming pared 4 bases from V and 4 bases from J, leaving 17 bases between. The CDR3 length is 17 residues. Germline lookup yields CDR1 SEHNR and CDR2 FQNEAQ (reference sequence). The complete variable domain, with remaining parts taken from reference TRBV7-9 and TRBJ1-6, reads DTGVSQNPRHKITKRGQNVTFRCDPISEHNRLYWYRQTLGQGPEFLTYFQNEAQLEKSRLLSDRFSAERPKGSFSTLEIQRTEQGDSAMYLCASSSLRGLGYNSPLHFGNGTRLTVT.

Here the CDR3 reads CASSLTGKGTGELFF. In DNA, the CDR3 is TGTGCCAGCAGCTTAACAGGGAAAGGCACCGGGGAGCTGTTTTTT. V usage is TRBV13 and J usage is TRBJ2-2; weak D call: TRBD1 (6 bases). Trimming removed 2 bases at V and 4 bases at J, with 11 bases between. Germline V gene data show CDR1 as PRHDT and CDR2 as FYEKMQ (reference sequence). The CDR3 consists of 15 residues.

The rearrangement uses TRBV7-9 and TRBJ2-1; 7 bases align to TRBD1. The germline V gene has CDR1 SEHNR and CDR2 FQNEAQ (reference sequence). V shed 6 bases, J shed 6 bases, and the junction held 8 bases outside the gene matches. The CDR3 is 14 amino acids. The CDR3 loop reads CASRTDRAGNEQFF. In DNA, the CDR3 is TGTGCCAGCAGGACCGACAGGGCGGGCAATGAGCAGTTCTTC.

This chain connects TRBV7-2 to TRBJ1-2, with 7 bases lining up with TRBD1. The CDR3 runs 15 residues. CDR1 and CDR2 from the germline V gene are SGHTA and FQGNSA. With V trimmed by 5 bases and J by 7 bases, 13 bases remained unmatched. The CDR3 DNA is TGTGCCAGCAGCCCCGTCGGACAGGCCACTGGTGGCTACACCTTC. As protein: CASSPVGQATGGYTF.

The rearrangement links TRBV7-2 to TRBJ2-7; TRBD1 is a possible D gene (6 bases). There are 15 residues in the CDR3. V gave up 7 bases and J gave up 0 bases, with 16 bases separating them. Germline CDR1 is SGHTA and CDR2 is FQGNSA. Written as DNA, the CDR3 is TGTGCCAGCACCTGGGGGCCGGGAAGCTCCTACGAGCAGTACTTC. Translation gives CASTWGPGSSYEQYF.

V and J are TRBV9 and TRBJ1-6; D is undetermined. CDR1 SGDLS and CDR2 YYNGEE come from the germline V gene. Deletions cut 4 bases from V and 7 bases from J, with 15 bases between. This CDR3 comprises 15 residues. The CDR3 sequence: CASSPHSLENSPLHF. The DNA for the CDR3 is TGTGCCAGCAGCCCCCACTCCCTGGAGAATTCACCCCTCCACTTT.

CDR3 region: CASSRPPNSPLHF. The CDR3 DNA reads TGTGCCAGTAGTCGTCCCCCGAATTCACCCCTCCACTTT. The V gene is TRBV19, the J gene TRBJ1-6; no reliable D call. The germline V gene encodes CDR1 LNHDA and CDR2 SQIVND (reference sequence). CDR3 size: 13 residues. Trimming removed 5 bases from V and 7 bases from J, with 9 bases in between. Full variable domain (missing parts from reference TRBV19 and TRBJ1-6): DGGITQSPKYLFRKEGQNVTLSCEQNLNHDAMYWYRQDPGQGLRLIYYSQIVNDFQKGDIAEGYSVSREKKESFPLTVTSAQKNPTAFYLCASSRPPNSPLHFGNGTRLTVT.

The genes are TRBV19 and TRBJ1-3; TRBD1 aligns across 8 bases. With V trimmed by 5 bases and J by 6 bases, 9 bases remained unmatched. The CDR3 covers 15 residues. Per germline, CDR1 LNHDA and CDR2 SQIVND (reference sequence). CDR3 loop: CASSSPRDRLNTIYF. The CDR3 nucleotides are TGTGCCAGTAGTTCCCCCCGGGACAGGCTAAACACCATATATTTT.